A single T cell receptor (beta chain) is shown here with its context. The data are from a study of CD8 T cells in Susac syndrome. RNA, at about 0.5 to 1 ug, was reverse transcribed with random hexamers. Across 54 Vbeta and 13 Jbeta, immunoSEQ multiplex PCR amplified TCR beta CDR3. TCRdb reprocessed the immunoSEQ multiplex PCR reads via MiXCR and lists one record per CDR3 protein. The sample shows about 280,000 distinct CDR3 sequences, around 84% of them seen only once. The TCR comes from a human donor with multiple sclerosis. The specimen sequenced was CD8+ T cells from PBMCs.

The chain's CDR3 is CASMELNSYEQYF. CDR3 DNA: TGTGCCAGCATGGAATTAAACTCCTACGAGCAGTACTTC. The V call is TRBV6-7, the J call TRBJ2-7; the D is unclear. TRBV6-7 is given ORF status, its function remaining uncertain. V was clipped by 7 bases and J by 0 bases, with 10 bases between them. This CDR3 has 13 residues.